This is a list of T cell receptor beta chains from one sample in a study of metastatic and nonmetastatic thyroid tumors. TCRdb re-clonotyped the PCR reads via MiXCR. The sample lists tens of thousands of clones, 14% to 15% seen once, with approximately 3.6% in the top ten. The sequenced material came from blood. The receptors here all came from a female donor with papillary thyroid cancer or a benign thyroid nodule (not recorded which). Some clones in this sample may be carry-over from other donors' samples. Both conserved end residues are part of each CDR3. Each record gives: clone size, J gene, D gene, V gene, CDR3 protein, CDR3 DNA. The D gene is left open where the match is weak. Some rows mark clone size as missing; the rest say once, few, many or name a class of expanded clone.

medium-sized | TRBJ1-1 | . | TRBV20-1 | CSARNGLLNTEAFF | TGCAGTGCTAGAAACGGCCTCTTGAACACTGAAGCTTTCTTT
medium-sized | TRBJ2-7 | TRBD1 | TRBV4-2 | CASSDTGATPYEQYF | TGTGCCAGCAGTGACACAGGGGCGACTCCCTACGAGCAGTACTTC
many | TRBJ2-2 | TRBD2 | TRBV4-1 | CASSRTLTSGSRDTGELFF | TGCGCCAGCAGCCGCACTTTGACTAGCGGGAGTAGAGACACCGGGGAGCTGTTTTTT
many | TRBJ2-1 | . | TRBV4-1 | CASSRAGLSSYNEQFF | TGCGCCAGCAGCCGAGCCGGGCTTAGCTCCTACAATGAGCAGTTCTTC
many | TRBJ2-3 | . | TRBV20-1 | CSASVPDTQYF | TGCAGTGCTAGTGTACCAGATACGCAGTATTTT
many | TRBJ2-1 | TRBD2 | TRBV4-1 | CASSQDGVAGVIYEQFF | TGCGCCAGCAGCCAAGATGGAGTAGCGGGAGTGATCTATGAGCAGTTCTTC
many | TRBJ1-4 | . | TRBV7-8 | CASSSTGGANEKLFF | TGTGCCAGCAGCTCTACTGGGGGGGCTAATGAAAAACTGTTTTTT
. | TRBJ2-5 | . | TRBV20-1 | CSVSRWGRRETQYF | TGCAGTGTATCAAGGTGGGGGCGCAGGGAGACCCAGTACTTC
many | TRBJ2-1 | . | TRBV10-2 | CASSEVYEQFF | TGCGCCAGCAGTGAGGTATATGAGCAGTTCTTC
many | TRBJ2-1 | TRBD2 | TRBV27 | CASSPGGPVYEQFF | TGTGCCAGCAGCCCGGGAGGGCCAGTCTATGAGCAGTTCTTC
many | TRBJ2-5 | TRBD2 | TRBV28 | CATEGLAGGETQYF | TGTGCCACCGAGGGACTAGCGGGAGGAGAGACCCAGTACTTC